A single sample gave rise to the 13 T cell receptor beta chains below, sequenced in a study of shared clonotypes between healthy human individuals. TCRdb's table, derived via immunoSEQ multiplex PCR, lists solely in-frame clones and lacks some. This sample has some 2,100,000 clones, with approximately 94% found just once. The source material was naive CD4+ T cells sorted from blood. Indicated subset: CD45RA+ positively selected. These receptors all stem from a man in his late teens or twenties in good health.

The V gene is TRBV6-5, the J gene TRBJ1-1, with a weak D call TRBD1 (5 bases). Germline V lookup: CDR1 MNHEY, CDR2 SVGAGI. This CDR3 has 15 amino acids. V lost 0 bases, J lost 4 bases, and 12 bases lay in between. CDR3 coding DNA: TGTGCCAGCAGTTACTCCCCAGGGTCGGGCACTGAAGCTTTCTTT. Translated: CASSYSPGSGTEAFF.

The genes are TRBV30 and TRBJ2-5, with 13 bases matching TRBD2. The germline V gene encodes CDR1 GTSNPN and CDR2 SVGIG (reference sequence). V shed 3 bases, J shed 1 base, and the junction held 8 bases outside the gene matches. The CDR3 sequence is 17 residues long. The CDR3 DNA reads TGTGCCTGGAGCCCACGCCGGACTAGCGGGAGCCAAGAGACCCAGTACTTC. Amino acids: CAWSPRRTSGSQETQYF.

This clone appeared a single time. V usage is TRBV6-5 and J usage is TRBJ1-2, with D unclear. V was shortened by 2 bases and J by 3 bases, with 7 bases between the two germline ends. Looked up from germline, CDR1 is MNHEY and CDR2 is SVGAGI. The CDR3 spans 13 residues. This chain's CDR3 is CASSYGSHYGYTF. The CDR3 nucleotides read TGTGCCAGCAGTTACGGCAGCCACTATGGCTACACCTTC.

This clone was recorded only once. V and J are TRBV7-9 and TRBJ2-3; TRBD2 is a possible D gene (7 bases). This CDR3 spans 13 amino acids. Germline V gene lookup returns CDR1 SEHNR and CDR2 FQNEAQ (reference sequence). With 5 bases removed from V and 10 bases from J, the gap between germline ends came to 16 bases. The CDR3 reads CASSRGEGVAQYF. CDR3 in DNA: TGTGCCAGCAGCCGCGGGGAGGGGGTGGCGCAGTATTTT.

The V gene is TRBV11-2, the J gene TRBJ2-7; 11 bases agree with TRBD2. The germline V gene encodes CDR1 SGHAT and CDR2 FQNNGV. Trimming at V came to 3 bases and at J to 7 bases, leaving 5 bases not matched to a gene. The CDR3 is 14 amino acids. For the CDR3, the DNA is TGTGCCAGCAGCTTTAGCGGGAGGGCCGAGGAGCAGTACTTC. As protein: CASSFSGRAEEQYF.

This clone was recorded a few times. The chain joins TRBV9 to TRBJ2-7; the D call may be TRBD1 or TRBD2 (5 bases each). V dropped 0 bases and J dropped 2 bases, with 15 bases sitting between them. Germline loops: CDR1 SGDLS, CDR2 YYNGEE. CDR3 size: 16 residues. The CDR3 protein is CASSVEDLGETYEQYF. The CDR3 DNA sequence: TGTGCCAGCAGCGTAGAGGATTTGGGGGAGACCTACGAGCAGTACTTC.

The J gene is TRBJ2-7, the V gene TRBV6-1; possibly TRBD1 for D (6 bases). V was clipped by 6 bases and J by 3 bases, with 9 bases between them. Germline V gene lookup returns CDR1 MNHNS and CDR2 SASEGT. The CDR3 is 12 residues long. The CDR3 spells CASSPGHYEQYF. The CDR3 DNA is TGTGCCAGCAGCCCGGGACACTACGAGCAGTACTTC.

The rearrangement joins TRBV30 to TRBJ2-7; D is unresolved. The CDR3 loop spans 13 amino acids. Trimming removed 2 bases at V and 3 bases at J, with 11 bases between. Germline values: CDR1 GTSNPN, CDR2 SVGIG (reference sequence). The CDR3 DNA reads as TGTGCCTGGAGTCTTAACGACATCTACGAGCAGTACTTC. Translation gives CAWSLNDIYEQYF.

The chain recombines TRBV4-1 with TRBJ2-2; TRBD2 matches at 8 bases. V trimming: 1 base; J trimming: 1 base; junction bases outside the gene matches: 17. The CDR3 extends over 21 amino acids. Germline loops: CDR1 MGHRA, CDR2 YSYEKL. CDR3 bases: TGCGCCAGCAGCCAAGGGATACTTGGGCAGCGGGAGAGCGTGAACACCGGGGAGCTGTTTTTT. Protein sequence: CASSQGILGQRESVNTGELFF.

The genes are TRBV29-1 and TRBJ2-7; no clear D gene. The CDR3 is made up of 13 amino acids. V lost 4 bases to trimming and J lost 0 bases, with 10 bases between them. CDR1 is SQVTM, CDR2 ANQGSEA, per germline. The CDR3 DNA is TGCAGCGTTGTAACCTCGTTCTCCTACGAGCAGTACTTC. It is translated as CSVVTSFSYEQYF.

The V gene is TRBV7-6, the J gene TRBJ2-3; unclear D gene. Germline lookup yields CDR1 SGHVS and CDR2 FNYEAQ. The CDR3 length is 13 residues. The V end lost 1 base, the J end lost 10 bases, and 12 bases lay between the germline ends. The CDR3 DNA is TGTGCCAGCAGCTTAGATGATTCCCTAGCGCAGTATTTT. This sequence encodes CASSLDDSLAQYF.

This sequence joins TRBV5-1 and TRBJ1-1; D perhaps matches TRBD1 (5 bases). The CDR3 has 14 residues. Germline CDR1 is SGHRS and CDR2 is YFSETQ. Trimming cost V 4 bases and J 4 bases, with 14 bases left between them. CDR3 sequence reads: CASSEGTYPTEAFF. The CDR3 DNA reads as TGCGCCAGCAGCGAGGGGACTTATCCCACTGAAGCTTTCTTT.

This clone was picked up one time. The chain combines TRBV9 with TRBJ2-1; 8 bases agree with TRBD2. The CDR3 has 16 amino acids. CDR1 and CDR2 from the germline V gene are SGDLS and YYNGEE. Trimming removed 0 bases from V and 4 bases from J; junction bases left unmatched: 6. The CDR3 region has the DNA TGTGCCAGCAGCGTAGTTTCCGGACTAGCTTACAATGAGCAGTTCTTC. As protein: CASSVVSGLAYNEQFF.